The 18 T cell receptor beta chains given below trace back to one sample, sequenced in a study of Ad26.COV2.S vaccination and SARS-CoV-2 variants. Some clones are missing from TCRdb's copy, which holds only in-frame ones; the method was immunoSEQ multiplex PCR. The sample carries 400,000 to 450,000 clones, approximately 90% recorded once. Noted treatment: about 20 received Ad26.COV2.S at low or high dose, single or two shots; about five received placebo; per-sample allocation not given. Each sample was drawn 63 days after the first injection (of vaccine or placebo). The sample here was peripheral blood, taken in a trial of Ad26.COV2.S vaccine versus placebo. Receptors originate from a person between 18 and 60 years old who received the Ad26.COV2.S COVID-19 vaccine or a placebo.

This chain's CDR3 is CASSLEDGGPGNTIYF. The CDR3 nucleotides read TGTGCCAGCAGCTTAGAAGACGGGGGGCCTGGAAACACCATATATTTT. V gene TRBV7-2 combines with J gene TRBJ1-3; possible D gene TRBD1, 6 bases. V was pared by 1 base and J by 2 bases, with 12 bases between. This CDR3 has 16 amino acids. Germline CDR1 and CDR2: SGHTA and FQGNSA.

The V and J genes are TRBV9 and TRBJ2-7; either TRBD1 or TRBD2 may fit D (5 bases each). CDR1 SGDLS and CDR2 YYNGEE come from the germline V gene. This CDR3 contains 13 residues. V shed 4 bases and J shed 6 bases, with 14 bases lying between them. This CDR3 reads CASSPWDGTEQYF. The DNA for the CDR3 is TGTGCCAGCAGCCCGTGGGACGGGACCGAGCAGTACTTC.

V usage is TRBV6-5 and J usage is TRBJ1-3, with TRBD1 matching 8 bases. V trimming: 8 bases; J trimming: 7 bases; junction bases outside the gene matches: 7. The CDR3 has 13 amino acids. The germline CDR1 and CDR2 sequences are MNHEY and SVGAGI. The CDR3 nucleotides read TGTGCCAGCCGCGGACAGGGTTTCAACACCATATATTTT. Encoded protein: CASRGQGFNTIYF.

The chain combines TRBV7-2 with TRBJ2-7, with D perhaps TRBD1 (6 bases). The V and J ends lost 2 bases and 5 bases respectively, with 10 bases between them. CDR1 is SGHTA and CDR2 is FQGNSA in the germline V gene. The CDR3 loop spans 13 amino acids. Here the CDR3 DNA reads TGTGCCAGCAGCTTAAATAGGGGGAACGAGCAGTACTTC. Translation: CASSLNRGNEQYF.

The chain combines TRBV9 with TRBJ2-2; TRBD2 aligns across 9 bases. The CDR3 length is 15 residues. Germline lookup yields CDR1 SGDLS and CDR2 YYNGEE. The trim removed 0 bases at V and 5 bases at J, leaving 2 bases unmatched. CDR3 sequence: CASSVVAGETGELFF. DNA of the CDR3: TGTGCCAGCAGCGTAGTAGCGGGAGAGACCGGGGAGCTGTTTTTT.

V usage is TRBV7-9 and J usage is TRBJ1-4; D is uncertain. The CDR3 loop spans 16 amino acids. Germline V gene sequence: CDR1 SEHNR, CDR2 FQNEAQ (reference sequence). V lost 6 bases and J lost 0, with 14 bases in between. CDR3 region: CASRSPLGSTNEKLFF. The CDR3 DNA is TGTGCCAGCAGATCTCCACTGGGGTCAACTAATGAAAAACTGTTTTTT.

V is TRBV30 and J is TRBJ2-4, with D possibly being TRBD2 (6 bases). CDR1 and CDR2 (germline): GTSNPN, SVGIG (reference sequence). The V gene lost 1 base and the J gene lost 9 bases, with 16 bases spanning the gap. The CDR3 has 14 residues. CDR3 sequence (DNA): TGTGCCTGGAGTGGAGGGTCGGGGGATCGCATTCAGTACTTC. Its translation is CAWSGGSGDRIQYF.

The chain is built from TRBV11-2 and TRBJ2-3, with 10 bases that match TRBD2. The J segment lost 0 bases and the V segment lost 8 bases, leaving 14 bases of the junction unmatched. This CDR3 region has 18 residues. The germline V gene has CDR1 SGHAT and CDR2 FQNNGV. This CDR3 reads CASRELAGYSGSTDTQYF. DNA for the CDR3: TGTGCCAGCCGAGAACTAGCGGGATATAGCGGCAGCACAGATACGCAGTATTTT.

The V call is TRBV9, the J call TRBJ1-2; D perhaps matches TRBD1 (6 bases). CDR1 is SGDLS, CDR2 YYNGEE, per germline. Trimming cost V 3 bases and J 4 bases, with 16 bases left between them. The CDR3 is 15 amino acids. CDR3 in amino acids: CASSGSQGVVYGYTF. The CDR3, as DNA: TGTGCCAGCAGCGGGTCACAGGGTGTGGTCTATGGCTACACCTTC.

This sequence joins TRBV5-4 and TRBJ2-1; D ambiguous. The V and J ends lost 4 bases and 5 bases respectively, with 16 bases between them. The CDR3 is 15 residues long. Germline V gives CDR1 SGHNT, CDR2 YYREEE (reference sequence). The CDR3 region has the DNA TGTGCCAGCAGCGTTCGAGAGGCCCTCCACAATGAGCAGTTCTTC. It translates to CASSVREALHNEQFF. The full variable domain, rest sourced from reference TRBV5-4 and TRBJ2-1, is ETGVTQSPTHLIKTRGQQVTLRCSSQSGHNTVSWYQQALGQGPQFIFQYYREEENGRGNFPPRFSGLQFPNYSSELNVNALELDDSALYLCASSVREALHNEQFFGPGTRLTVL.

This clone was recorded once. The V and J genes are TRBV28 and TRBJ2-2; maybe TRBD1 (5 bases). This CDR3 comprises 15 residues. V was cut by 3 bases and J by 5 bases, with 13 bases left in between. The germline V gene encodes CDR1 MDHEN and CDR2 SYDVKM. CDR3 bases: TGTGCCAGCAGTTTTCGGTCAGGGATTACCGGGGAGCTGTTTTTT. This sequence encodes CASSFRSGITGELFF.

This clone was seen more than once but under ten times. The CDR3 DNA is TGCGCCAGCAGCCAAGTATTGGGCCTAGCGGGAGGTACCGGGGAGCTGTTTTTT. Residues: CASSQVLGLAGGTGELFF. The V and J genes are TRBV4-3 and TRBJ2-2; 11 positions agree with TRBD2. Per the germline V gene, CDR1 is LGHNA and CDR2 is YSLEER. Trimming removed 1 base from V and 5 bases from J; junction bases left unmatched: 9. This CDR3 comprises 18 residues.

V usage is TRBV5-4 and J usage is TRBJ2-2; D is possibly TRBD2 (6 bases). V was shortened by 0 bases and J by 0 bases, with 9 bases between the two germline ends. This CDR3 is built from 16 residues. Germline assignment: CDR1 SGHNT and CDR2 YYREEE (reference sequence). The CDR3 protein is CASSLARGTNTGELFF. The CDR3, as DNA: TGTGCCAGCAGCTTGGCCCGGGGGACGAACACCGGGGAGCTGTTTTTT. Combining the CDR3 with reference TRBV5-4 and TRBJ2-2 gives the whole variable domain ETGVTQSPTHLIKTRGQQVTLRCSSQSGHNTVSWYQQALGQGPQFIFQYYREEENGRGNFPPRFSGLQFPNYSSELNVNALELDDSALYLCASSLARGTNTGELFFGEGSRLTVL.

Details on this clone: Within the sample, other DNA sequences also encode this same CDR3. The J gene is TRBJ1-1, the V gene TRBV18; 7 bases match TRBD1. The CDR3 runs 14 residues. Trimming took 3 bases from V and 0 from J; bases not matched to a gene: 1. Germline CDR1 and CDR2: KGHSH and LQKENI. CDR3: CASSPGQLNTEAFF. As DNA, the CDR3 is TGTGCCAGCTCACCGGGACAGTTGAACACTGAAGCTTTCTTT.

For the CDR3, the DNA is TGTGCCAGCTCACCCTCACTGTCCCCGCTAGCGGGACCCAGCTCCTACAATGAGCAGTTCTTC. Its translation is CASSPSLSPLAGPSSYNEQFF. V is TRBV18 and J is TRBJ2-1, with TRBD2 matching over 9 bases. With 3 bases clipped from V and 0 bases from J, the junction kept 18 bases outside the gene matches. Germline V gene lookup returns CDR1 KGHSH and CDR2 LQKENI. The CDR3 is 21 residues long. Complete variable domain (other parts from reference TRBV18 and TRBJ2-1): NAGVMQNPRHLVRRRGQEARLRCSPMKGHSHVYWYRQLPEEGLKFMVYLQKENIIDESGMPKERFSAEFPKEGPSILRIQQVVRGDSAAYFCASSPSLSPLAGPSSYNEQFFGPGTRLTVL.

This clone was observed a single time. The chain links TRBV4-3 to TRBJ2-1, with 7 bases lining up with TRBD2. The length of the CDR3 is 14 residues. Trimming at V came to 7 bases and at J to 4 bases, leaving 7 bases not matched to a gene. Germline CDR1 LGHNA, CDR2 YSLEER. The CDR3 DNA reads TGCGCCAGCAATTTGGAGCGGGGATACAATGAGCAGTTCTTC. This translates into CASNLERGYNEQFF.

V is TRBV7-9 and J is TRBJ1-1, with 7 bases lining up with TRBD1. V shed 3 bases, J shed 12 bases, and the junction held 7 bases outside the gene matches. The CDR3 loop spans 12 amino acids. Germline values: CDR1 SEHNR, CDR2 FQNEAQ (reference sequence). CDR3 loop: CASSFAGTETFF. The CDR3 DNA is TGTGCCAGCAGCTTCGCCGGGACAGAGACTTTCTTT.

This chain links TRBV4-2 with TRBJ2-1; D ambiguous. Germline values: CDR1 LGHNA, CDR2 YNFKEQ. The CDR3 runs to 12 residues. V lost 0 bases to trimming and J lost 7 bases, with 4 bases between them. In DNA, the CDR3 is TGTGCCAGCAGCCAAGATGTAAATGAGCAGTTCTTC. Amino acids: CASSQDVNEQFF.